Below, 13 T cell receptor beta chains from the same sample are listed, as sequenced in a study of blood T cell repertoires in COVID-19. Assay used: immunoSEQ multiplex PCR; TCRdb lists only in-frame clones, some missing. Of some 53,000 clones listed, 90% are singletons. The specimen sequenced was peripheral blood. These receptor sequences come from a human donor in a cohort sampled during active COVID-19.

The J gene is TRBJ2-7, the V gene TRBV7-8; 14 nucleotides agree with TRBD2. J gave up 3 bases and V 4 bases, and 20 bases lay outside the gene matches. The CDR3 extends over 21 amino acids. Germline V lookup: CDR1 SGHVS, CDR2 FQNEAQ. The CDR3 sequence: CASSSHPRLAGGPRELYEQYF. In nucleotides, the CDR3 is TGTGCCAGCAGCTCACACCCCCGACTAGCGGGAGGGCCTCGTGAACTCTACGAGCAGTACTTC.

V usage is TRBV19 and J usage is TRBJ1-2, with 9 bases that match TRBD1. CDR1 and CDR2 (germline): LNHDA, SQIVND (reference sequence). With 3 bases clipped from V and 7 bases from J, the junction kept 9 bases outside the gene matches. This CDR3 has 15 amino acids. The CDR3 region is CASSMLTGGAAGYTF. The DNA for the CDR3 is TGTGCCAGTAGTATGTTGACAGGGGGGGCGGCTGGCTACACCTTC.

This clone was counted a single time. The gene calls are TRBV28 and TRBJ1-2, with 9 bases that match TRBD1. The CDR3 spans 15 residues. Germline CDR1 MDHEN, CDR2 SYDVKM. V dropped 6 bases and J dropped 8; count of bases not matched to a gene: 13. DNA for the CDR3: TGTGCCAGCAGCTTTATACAGGGACAGGGAGGCGGCTACACCTTC. Translated: CASSFIQGQGGGYTF.

For the CDR3, the DNA is TGCAGTGCTAGTTCTCCCGGGGGGAACACTGAAGCTTTCTTT. This sequence encodes CSASSPGGNTEAFF. The V and J genes are TRBV20-1 and TRBJ1-1; D may be TRBD1 (5 bases). Deletions cut 3 bases from V and 1 base from J, with 12 bases between. The CDR3 is 14 amino acids. Looked up from germline, CDR1 is DFQATT and CDR2 is SNEGSKA (reference sequence).

This chain links TRBV7-9 with TRBJ2-3; a weak D match, TRBD1 (6 bases). V was pared by 2 bases and J by 0 bases, with 9 bases between. Germline CDR1 reads SEHNR; CDR2 reads FQNEAQ (reference sequence). The CDR3 is made up of 15 amino acids. Written as DNA, the CDR3 is TGTGCCAGCAGCTTAAGTGGACAGAGCACAGATACGCAGTATTTT. Residues: CASSLSGQSTDTQYF. The full variable domain, with the rest looked up from reference TRBV7-9 and TRBJ2-3, is DTGVSQNPRHKITKRGQNVTFRCDPISEHNRLYWYRQTLGQGPEFLTYFQNEAQLEKSRLLSDRFSAERPKGSFSTLEIQRTEQGDSAMYLCASSLSGQSTDTQYFGPGTRLTVL.

With regard to this clone: Given the absence of the conserved phenylalanine or tryptophan at the CDR3 end, a read error is likely. V gene TRBV28 combines with J gene TRBJ1-2, with 8 bases identical to TRBD1. Germline CDR1 MDHEN, CDR2 SYDVKM. The V gene end was trimmed by 3 bases and the J gene end by 5 bases; junction bases not matched to a gene: 8. This CDR3 is built from 15 residues. The CDR3: CASSFGQGAIYGYTV. Written as DNA, the CDR3 is TGTGCCAGCAGTTTTGGGCAGGGGGCCATTTATGGCTACACCGTC.

CDR3 nucleotides: TGCAGCGTTGGAAGCGTTAGCTCTGGGGCCAACGTCCTGACTTTC. Protein sequence: CSVGSVSSGANVLTF. The chain recombines TRBV29-1 with TRBJ2-6; D is unclear. V was cut by 4 bases and J by 0 bases, with 10 bases left in between. The CDR3 consists of 15 residues. Germline V gives CDR1 SQVTM, CDR2 ANQGSEA.

The chain joins TRBV5-1 to TRBJ2-5; 8 bases map to TRBD1. Trimming took 4 bases from V and 1 from J; bases not matched to a gene: 9. The CDR3 runs 16 residues. CDR1 is SGHRS and CDR2 is YFSETQ in the germline V gene. In DNA, the CDR3 is TGCGCCAGCAGCCCGGGTAACACAGGGGGCCAAGAGACCCAGTACTTC. Residues: CASSPGNTGGQETQYF.

V gene TRBV28 combines with J gene TRBJ2-6; D is possibly TRBD2 (6 bases). The CDR3 extends over 16 amino acids. V lost 4 bases and J 4 bases, leaving 14 bases between the germline ends. Germline V gene data show CDR1 as MDHEN and CDR2 as SYDVKM. CDR3: CASSSPGGRGANVLTF. As DNA, the CDR3 is TGTGCCAGCAGTTCCCCCGGTGGGAGGGGGGCCAACGTCCTGACTTTC.

This clone was observed a single time. As DNA, the CDR3 is TGCGCCAGCAGCCAGTTCCGGGCAGGGGTCCAAGAGACCCAGTACTTC. This codes for CASSQFRAGVQETQYF. The gene calls are TRBV5-1 and TRBJ2-5; TRBD1 is a possible D gene (6 bases). The germline gives CDR1 SGHRS, CDR2 YFSETQ. CDR3 length: 16 residues. Trimming cost V 4 bases and J 1 base, with 17 bases left between them.

V and J are TRBV15 and TRBJ1-4, with D tentatively TRBD1 (6 bases). CDR3 size: 13 residues. The ends were cut back, 2 bases at V and 8 bases at J, with 9 bases in the middle. Germline V gene sequence: CDR1 LNHNV, CDR2 YYDKDF (reference sequence). CDR3 in DNA: TGTGCCACCAGCAGATCTACAGGGGAAAAACTGTTTTTT. This sequence encodes CATSRSTGEKLFF.

This sequence joins TRBV9 and TRBJ2-1, with D maybe TRBD2 (6 bases). CDR3 size: 15 residues. The germline V and J ends were trimmed by 7 bases and 8 bases, with 22 bases remaining between them. Per germline, CDR1 SGDLS and CDR2 YYNGEE. The CDR3 nucleotides are TGTGCCAGCGCGGCGAGCGGGTCCCCTCTGGATGAGCAGTTCTTC. Protein: CASAASGSPLDEQFF. Variable domain in full (rest from reference TRBV9 and TRBJ2-1): DSGVTQTPKHLITATGQRVTLRCSPRSGDLSVYWYQQSLDQGLQFLIQYYNGEERAKGNILERFSAQQFPDLHSELNLSSLELGDSALYFCASAASGSPLDEQFFGPGTRLTVL.

The V call is TRBV9, the J call TRBJ2-7; D unclear. This CDR3 region has 13 residues. In germline, CDR1 is SGDLS, CDR2 YYNGEE. V was pared by 4 bases and J by 5 bases, with 13 bases between. The DNA of the CDR3 is TGTGCCAGCAGCTTGTCTACTTTGGACGAGCAGTACTTC. Protein: CASSLSTLDEQYF.